Each of the 12 T cell receptor beta chains below was sequenced from the same sample in a study of CD4 and CD8 cells across lung adenocarcinoma regions. TCRdb recomputed calls from the PCR reads with MiXCR, one row per CDR3 protein. Here the sample spans tens of thousands of distinct CDR3 sequences, about 51% being singletons. Source material: CD4+ T cells from the center of a lung tumor. The receptors stem from a male donor with lung adenocarcinoma. The CD4 and CD8 labels of this study may be unreliable.

As concerns this clonotype: An end of the junction differs from the germline gene, which may be a read error. The gene calls are TRBV6-5 and TRBJ2-2; 7 bases line up with TRBD1. The DNA end favors TRBJ2-3, so the J call may be wrong. The CDR3 length is 15 residues. Germline-derived CDR1 and CDR2 are MNHEY and SVGAGI. Here the CDR3 DNA reads TGTGCCCGCAGACTCCAGTCCGTGAGCACAGGGGCGCAGTATTTT. As protein: CARRLQSVSTGAQYF.

This clonotype counts as medium-sized (0.01 to 0.1%). The rearrangement links TRBV6-1 to TRBJ2-1, with TRBD2 as a possible D gene (5 bases). The last part of the DNA fits TRBJ2-5 better; the J call may be wrong. Germline V lookup: CDR1 MNHNS, CDR2 SASEGT. The length of the CDR3 is 13 residues. The CDR3 nucleotides read TGTGCCAGCACCCCCCGGGGACAAGAGACCCAGTACTTC. Protein: CASTPRGQETQYF.

The chain joins TRBV4-1 to TRBJ2-3; D is unresolved. The J call is in doubt because the DNA end fits TRBJ2-5 better. In germline, CDR1 is MGHRA, CDR2 YSYEKL. The CDR3 loop spans 14 amino acids. The CDR3 reads CASSQDQTVETQYF. CDR3 in DNA: TGCGCCAGCAGCCAAGATCAGACGGTCGAGACCCAGTACTTC.

This clonotype was seen once. This chain joins TRBV27 and TRBJ2-5; D is ambiguous. The V end was cut by 8 bases, the J end by 11 bases, with 9 bases between. Germline lookup yields CDR1 MNHEY and CDR2 SMNVEV (reference sequence). CDR3 length equals 9 residues. CDR3 sequence (DNA): TGTGCCAGCCTGACGGAGCAGTACTTC. Amino acid sequence: CASLTEQYF.

V gene TRBV6-5 combines with J gene TRBJ2-3, with unresolved D. V shed 6 bases and J shed 9 bases, with 22 bases lying between them. Per the germline V gene, CDR1 is MNHEY and CDR2 is SVGAGI. There are 15 residues in the CDR3. CDR3 sequence: CASRLQSVSPGTQYF. The DNA for the CDR3 is TGTGCCAGCAGACTCCAGTCTGTGAGTCCCGGGACGCAGTATTTT.

The chain recombines TRBV27 with TRBJ2-3; D not resolved. CDR3 length equals 14 residues. The germline V gene has CDR1 MNHEY and CDR2 SMNVEV (reference sequence). The V end was cut by 2 bases, the J end by 4 bases, with 10 bases between. DNA for the CDR3: TGTGCCAGCAGTTTACTCGGGTTGGCAGATACGCAGTATTTT. This encodes CASSLLGLADTQYF.

V gene TRBV10-1 combines with J gene TRBJ2-3, with D perhaps TRBD2 (5 bases). CDR3 length: 16 residues. Trimming removed 6 bases from V and 12 bases from J, with 28 bases in between. Germline lookup yields CDR1 WNHNN and CDR2 SYGVQD (reference sequence). In DNA form, the CDR3 reads TGCGCCAGCAGCGTACGGGGTCGCGGAGCCAAAAACATTCAGTATTTT. Residues: CASSVRGRGAKNIQYF.

The table lists this clonotype with a few counts. The junction and the germline gene differ at one end; a read error may be behind it. V usage is TRBV27 and J usage is TRBJ2-3, with D possibly called TRBD1 or TRBD2 (5 bases each). The length of the CDR3 is 14 residues. Germline CDR1 is MNHEY and CDR2 is SMNVEV (reference sequence). The CDR3 DNA follows: TGTGCGGGCAGTGGGGCCGGGACGACAGAGACCCAGTATTTC. This sequence encodes CAGSGAGTTETQYF.

This chain joins TRBV12-3 or TRBV12-4 and TRBJ2-2; 12 bases are a match to TRBD2. This CDR3 is 16 amino acids long. The ends lost 7 bases at V and 5 bases at J; junction bases unmatched: 8. This CDR3 reads CASIQGTSGLTGELFF. In DNA form, the CDR3 reads TGTGCCAGCATCCAGGGGACTAGCGGGTTAACCGGGGAGCTGTTTTTT.

A remark on this clonotype: A much larger clone differs from this one at a single base, so this may be a read error. J is TRBJ2-1 and V is TRBV7-2; 13 nucleotides line up with TRBD2. The V and J ends lost 8 bases and 15 bases, in that order; junction bases with no gene match: 16. From germline, CDR1 is SGHTA and CDR2 FQGNSA. The CDR3 consists of 15 residues. The CDR3 nucleotides read TGTGCCAGCGGCGCGGGGGGAGGACTAGCGGGAGAGGCGTTCTTC. It specifies CASGAGGGLAGEAFF.

This clonotype was recorded at least ten times. This chain uses TRBV6-1 with TRBJ2-7, with 10 bases lining up with TRBD2. J gave up 2 bases and V 2 bases, and 3 bases lay outside the gene matches. Per the germline V gene, CDR1 is MNHNS and CDR2 is SASEGT. The CDR3 contains 15 residues. CDR3 DNA sequence: TGTGCCAGCAGTGAACTAGCGGGAGTCACCTACGAGCAGTACTTC. It encodes CASSELAGVTYEQYF.

As concerns this clonotype: A read error may account for a junction end that differs from germline. The chain employs TRBV6-1 and TRBJ2-5; TRBD1 or TRBD2 may be the D gene (6 bases each). The CDR3 runs to 15 residues. The germline CDR1 and CDR2 sequences are MNHNS and SASEGT. The CDR3 bases are TGTGCCGGGAGGCACAGGGAAGGGGACCAAGAGACCCAGTATTTC. Translation gives CAGRHREGDQETQYF.